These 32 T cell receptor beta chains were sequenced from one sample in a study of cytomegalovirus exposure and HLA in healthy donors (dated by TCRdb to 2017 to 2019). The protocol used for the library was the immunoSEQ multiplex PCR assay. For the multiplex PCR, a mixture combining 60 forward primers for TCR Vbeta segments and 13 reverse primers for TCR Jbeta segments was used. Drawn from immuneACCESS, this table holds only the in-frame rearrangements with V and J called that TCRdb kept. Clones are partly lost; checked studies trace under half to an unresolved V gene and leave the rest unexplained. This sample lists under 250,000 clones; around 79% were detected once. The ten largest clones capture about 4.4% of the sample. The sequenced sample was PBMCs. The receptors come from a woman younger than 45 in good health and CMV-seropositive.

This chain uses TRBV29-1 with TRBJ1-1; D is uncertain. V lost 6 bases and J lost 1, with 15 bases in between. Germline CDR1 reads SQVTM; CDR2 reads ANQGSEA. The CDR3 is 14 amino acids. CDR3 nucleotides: TGCAGCGTCCAATACCCCAGCGGGAACACTGAAGCTTTCTTT. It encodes CSVQYPSGNTEAFF.

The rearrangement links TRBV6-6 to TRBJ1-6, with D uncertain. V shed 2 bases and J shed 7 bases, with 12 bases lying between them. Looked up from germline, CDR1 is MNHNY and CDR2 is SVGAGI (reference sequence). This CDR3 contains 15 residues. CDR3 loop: CASSYAGVLNSPLHF. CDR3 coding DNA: TGTGCCAGCAGTTACGCAGGCGTCTTGAATTCACCCCTCCACTTT.

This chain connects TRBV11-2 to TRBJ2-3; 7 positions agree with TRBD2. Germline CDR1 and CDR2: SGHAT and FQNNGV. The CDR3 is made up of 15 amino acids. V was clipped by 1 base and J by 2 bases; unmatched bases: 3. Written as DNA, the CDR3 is TGTGCCAGCAGCTTAGTCGGGGGGTTCACAGATACGCAGTATTTT. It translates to CASSLVGGFTDTQYF.

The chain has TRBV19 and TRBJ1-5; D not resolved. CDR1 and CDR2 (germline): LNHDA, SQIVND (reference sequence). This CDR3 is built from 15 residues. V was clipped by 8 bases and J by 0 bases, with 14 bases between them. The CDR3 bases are TGTGCCAGTTCTTGGGAGGATAATAGCAATCAGCCCCAGCATTTT. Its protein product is CASSWEDNSNQPQHF.

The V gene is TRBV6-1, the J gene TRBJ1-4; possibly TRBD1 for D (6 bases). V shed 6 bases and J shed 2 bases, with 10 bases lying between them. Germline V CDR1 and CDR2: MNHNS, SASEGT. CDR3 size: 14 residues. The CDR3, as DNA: TGTGCCAGCAGGCGGGGGGCGACTAATGAAAAACTGTTTTTT. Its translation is CASRRGATNEKLFF.

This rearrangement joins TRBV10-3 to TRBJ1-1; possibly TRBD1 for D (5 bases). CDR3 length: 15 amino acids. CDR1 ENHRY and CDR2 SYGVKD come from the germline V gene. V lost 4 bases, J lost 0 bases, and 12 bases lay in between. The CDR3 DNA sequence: TGTGCCATCAGTGGTACGACAGTAATGAACACTGAAGCTTTCTTT. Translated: CAISGTTVMNTEAFF.

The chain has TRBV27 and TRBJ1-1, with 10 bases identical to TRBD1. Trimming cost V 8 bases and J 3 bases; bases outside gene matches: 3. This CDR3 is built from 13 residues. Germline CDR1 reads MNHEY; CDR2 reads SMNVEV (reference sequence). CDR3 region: CASQDRGHTEAFF. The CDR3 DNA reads TGTGCCAGCCAAGACAGGGGGCACACTGAAGCTTTCTTT.

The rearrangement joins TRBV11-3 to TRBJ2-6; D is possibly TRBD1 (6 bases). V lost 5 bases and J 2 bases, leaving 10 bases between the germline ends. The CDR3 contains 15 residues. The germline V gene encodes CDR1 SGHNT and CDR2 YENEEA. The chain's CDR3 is CASSERDTGANVLTF. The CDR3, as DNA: TGTGCCAGCAGCGAAAGGGACACTGGGGCCAACGTCCTGACTTTC.

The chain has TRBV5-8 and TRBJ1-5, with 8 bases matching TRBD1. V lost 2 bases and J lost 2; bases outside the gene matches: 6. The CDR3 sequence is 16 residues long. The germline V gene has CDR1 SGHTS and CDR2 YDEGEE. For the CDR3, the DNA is TGTGCCAGCAGCTTCGTAACAGGGGGACGCAATCAGCCCCAGCATTTT. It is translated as CASSFVTGGRNQPQHF.

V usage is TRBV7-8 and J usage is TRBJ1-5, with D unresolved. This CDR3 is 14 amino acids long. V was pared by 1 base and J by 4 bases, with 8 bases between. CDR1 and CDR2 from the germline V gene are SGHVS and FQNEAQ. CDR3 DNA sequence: TGTGCCAGCAGCTTAGATCCGGGGAATCAGCCCCAGCATTTT. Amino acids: CASSLDPGNQPQHF.

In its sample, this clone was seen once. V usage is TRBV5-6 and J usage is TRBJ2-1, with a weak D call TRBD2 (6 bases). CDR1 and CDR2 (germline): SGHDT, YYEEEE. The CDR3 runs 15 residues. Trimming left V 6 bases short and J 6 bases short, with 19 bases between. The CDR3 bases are TGTGCCAGCACCAGGACCGGGACTCCCTTCAATGAGCAGTTCTTC. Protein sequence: CASTRTGTPFNEQFF.

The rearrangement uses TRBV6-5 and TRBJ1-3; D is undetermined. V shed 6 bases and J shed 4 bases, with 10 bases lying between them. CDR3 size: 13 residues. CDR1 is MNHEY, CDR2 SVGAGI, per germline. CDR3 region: CASSTSRGNTIYF. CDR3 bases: TGTGCCAGCAGCACCTCGAGGGGAAACACCATATATTTT.

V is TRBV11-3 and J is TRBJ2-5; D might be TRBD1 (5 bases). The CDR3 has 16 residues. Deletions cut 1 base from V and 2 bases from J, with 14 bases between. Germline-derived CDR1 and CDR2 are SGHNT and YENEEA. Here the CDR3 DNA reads TGTGCCAGCAGCTTAGTTATATCACAGGCGCAAGAGACCCAGTACTTC. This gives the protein CASSLVISQAQETQYF. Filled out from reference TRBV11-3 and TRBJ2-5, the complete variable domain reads EAGVVQSPRYKIIEKKQPVAFWCNPISGHNTLYWYLQNLGQGPELLIRYENEEAVDDSQLPKDRFSAERLKGVDSTLKIQPAELGDSAVYLCASSLVISQAQETQYFGPGTRLLVL.

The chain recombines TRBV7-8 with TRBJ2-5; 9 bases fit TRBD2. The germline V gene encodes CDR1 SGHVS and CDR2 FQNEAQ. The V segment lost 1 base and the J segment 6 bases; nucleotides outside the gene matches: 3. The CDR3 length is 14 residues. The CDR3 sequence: CASSLGGGAQTQYF. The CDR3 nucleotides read TGTGCCAGCAGCTTAGGCGGGGGGGCGCAGACCCAGTACTTC.

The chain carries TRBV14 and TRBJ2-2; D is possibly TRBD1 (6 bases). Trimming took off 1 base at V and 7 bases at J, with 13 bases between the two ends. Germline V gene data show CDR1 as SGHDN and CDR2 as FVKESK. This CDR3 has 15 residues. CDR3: CASSQVSGAVGELFF. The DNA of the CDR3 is TGTGCCAGCAGCCAAGTATCAGGGGCCGTCGGGGAGCTGTTTTTT.

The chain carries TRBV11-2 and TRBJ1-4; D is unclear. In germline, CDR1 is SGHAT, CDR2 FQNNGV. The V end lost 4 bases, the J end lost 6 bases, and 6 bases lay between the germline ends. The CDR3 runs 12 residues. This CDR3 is CASSSFDEKLFF. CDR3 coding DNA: TGTGCCAGCAGCTCGTTTGATGAAAAACTGTTTTTT.

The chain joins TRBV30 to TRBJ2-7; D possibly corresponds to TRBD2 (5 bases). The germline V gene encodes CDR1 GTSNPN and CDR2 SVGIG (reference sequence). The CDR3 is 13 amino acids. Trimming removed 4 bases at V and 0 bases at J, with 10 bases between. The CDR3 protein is CAWISGLSYEQYF. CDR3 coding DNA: TGTGCCTGGATAAGCGGTCTCTCCTACGAGCAGTACTTC.

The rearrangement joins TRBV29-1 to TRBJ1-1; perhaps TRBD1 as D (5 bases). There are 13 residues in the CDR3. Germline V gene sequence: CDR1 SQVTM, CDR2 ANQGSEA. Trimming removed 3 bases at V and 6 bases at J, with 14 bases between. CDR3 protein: CSVDAQGPAEAFF. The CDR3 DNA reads TGCAGCGTTGACGCGCAGGGCCCAGCTGAAGCTTTCTTT.

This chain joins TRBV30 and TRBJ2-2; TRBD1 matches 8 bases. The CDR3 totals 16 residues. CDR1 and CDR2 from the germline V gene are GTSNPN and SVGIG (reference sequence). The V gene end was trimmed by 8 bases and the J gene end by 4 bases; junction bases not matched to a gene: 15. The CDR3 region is CAGSSGAGGGTGELFF. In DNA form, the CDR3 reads TGTGCCGGGTCCTCCGGGGCAGGGGGCGGCACCGGGGAGCTGTTTTTT.

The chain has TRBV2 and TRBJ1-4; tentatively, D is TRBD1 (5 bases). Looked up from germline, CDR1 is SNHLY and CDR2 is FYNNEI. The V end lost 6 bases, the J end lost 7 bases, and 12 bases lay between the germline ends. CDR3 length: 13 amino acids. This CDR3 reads CASRPGYSEKLFF. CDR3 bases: TGTGCCAGCAGACCAGGGTACAGTGAAAAACTGTTTTTT.

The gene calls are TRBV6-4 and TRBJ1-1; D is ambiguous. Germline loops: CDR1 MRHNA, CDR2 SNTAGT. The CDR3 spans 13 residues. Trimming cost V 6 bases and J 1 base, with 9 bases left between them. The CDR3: CASSKLKNTEAFF. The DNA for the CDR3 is TGTGCCAGCAGCAAACTGAAGAACACTGAAGCTTTCTTT.

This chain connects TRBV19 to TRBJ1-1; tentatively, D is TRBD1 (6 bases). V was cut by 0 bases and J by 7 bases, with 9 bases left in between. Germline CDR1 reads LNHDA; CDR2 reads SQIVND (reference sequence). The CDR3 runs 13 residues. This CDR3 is CASSIDWDIEAFF. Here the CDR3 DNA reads TGTGCCAGTAGTATAGACTGGGACATTGAAGCTTTCTTT.

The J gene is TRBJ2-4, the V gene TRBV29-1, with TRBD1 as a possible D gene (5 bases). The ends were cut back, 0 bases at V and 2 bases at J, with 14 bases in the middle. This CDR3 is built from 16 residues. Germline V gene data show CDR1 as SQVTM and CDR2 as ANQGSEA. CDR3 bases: TGCAGCGTTGAAGATCTTAAGGGGCAGTCCAAAAACATTCAGTACTTC. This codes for CSVEDLKGQSKNIQYF.

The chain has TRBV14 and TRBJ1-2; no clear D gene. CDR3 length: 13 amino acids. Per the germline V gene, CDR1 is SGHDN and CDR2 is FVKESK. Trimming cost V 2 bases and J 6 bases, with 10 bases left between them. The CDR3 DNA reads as TGTGCCAGCAGCCAAACATTGTCTCATGGCTACACCTTC. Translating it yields CASSQTLSHGYTF.

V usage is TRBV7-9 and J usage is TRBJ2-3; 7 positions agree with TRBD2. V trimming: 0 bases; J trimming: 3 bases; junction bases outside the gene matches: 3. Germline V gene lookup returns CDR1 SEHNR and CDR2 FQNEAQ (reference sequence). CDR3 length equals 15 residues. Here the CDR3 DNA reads TGTGCCAGCAGCTTAGCGGGGGGGACGACAGATACGCAGTATTTT. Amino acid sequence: CASSLAGGTTDTQYF.

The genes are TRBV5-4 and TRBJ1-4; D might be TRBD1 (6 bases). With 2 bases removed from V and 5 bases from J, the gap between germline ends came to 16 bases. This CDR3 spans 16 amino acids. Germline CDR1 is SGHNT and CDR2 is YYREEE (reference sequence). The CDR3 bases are TGTGCCAGCAGCTTCTCGGGGGGGCTGGAGAATGAAAAACTGTTTTTT. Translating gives CASSFSGGLENEKLFF. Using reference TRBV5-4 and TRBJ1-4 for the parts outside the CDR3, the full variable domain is ETGVTQSPTHLIKTRGQQVTLRCSSQSGHNTVSWYQQALGQGPQFIFQYYREEENGRGNFPPRFSGLQFPNYSSELNVNALELDDSALYLCASSFSGGLENEKLFFGSGTQLSVL.

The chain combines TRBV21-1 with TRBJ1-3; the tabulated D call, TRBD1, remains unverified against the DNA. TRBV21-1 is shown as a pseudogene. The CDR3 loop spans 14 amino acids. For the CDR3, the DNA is TGTGCCAGCAGCGGACAGGGGCCAGGAAACACCATATATTTT. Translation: CASSGQGPGNTIYF.

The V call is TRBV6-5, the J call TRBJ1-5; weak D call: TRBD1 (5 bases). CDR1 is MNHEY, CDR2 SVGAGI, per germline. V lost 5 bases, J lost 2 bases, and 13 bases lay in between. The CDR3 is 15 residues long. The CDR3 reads CASSLETGGNQPQHF. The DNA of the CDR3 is TGTGCCAGCAGTCTTGAAACGGGGGGCAATCAGCCCCAGCATTTT.

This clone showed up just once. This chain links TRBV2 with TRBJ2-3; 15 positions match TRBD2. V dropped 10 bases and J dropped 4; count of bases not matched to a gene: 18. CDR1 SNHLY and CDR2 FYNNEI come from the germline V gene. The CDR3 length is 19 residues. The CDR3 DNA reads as TGTGCCACCGCCCGGGGACTAGCGGGGGGCCCAAGGAGTCCAGATACGCAGTATTTT. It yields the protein CATARGLAGGPRSPDTQYF. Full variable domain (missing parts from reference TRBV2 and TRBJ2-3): EPEVTQTPSHQVTQMGQEVILRCVPISNHLYFYWYRQILGQKVEFLVSFYNNEISEKSEIFDDQFSVERPDGSNFTLKIRSTKLEDSAMYFCATARGLAGGPRSPDTQYFGPGTRLTVL.

The CDR3 DNA sequence: TGTGCCAGCAGCTTTCCGGGACAGGGGATAAGCTACGAGCAGTACTTC. Amino acids: CASSFPGQGISYEQYF. The gene calls are TRBV11-2 and TRBJ2-7, with 10 bases identical to TRBD1. The CDR3 contains 16 residues. Looked up from germline, CDR1 is SGHAT and CDR2 is FQNNGV. After removal of 3 bases from V and 3 bases from J, the junction contained 8 bases not matched to a gene.

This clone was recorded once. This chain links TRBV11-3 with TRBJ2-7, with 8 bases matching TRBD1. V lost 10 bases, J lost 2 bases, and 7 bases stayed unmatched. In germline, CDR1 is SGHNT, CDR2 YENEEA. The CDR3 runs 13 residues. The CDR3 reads CATGDRSTYEQYF. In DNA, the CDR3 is TGTGCCACCGGGGACAGGTCAACCTACGAGCAGTACTTC.

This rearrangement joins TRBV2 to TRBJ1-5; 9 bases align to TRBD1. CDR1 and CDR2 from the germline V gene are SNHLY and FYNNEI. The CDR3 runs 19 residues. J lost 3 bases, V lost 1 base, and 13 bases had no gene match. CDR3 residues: CASSEDPEGGQGVNQPQHF. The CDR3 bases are TGTGCCAGCAGTGAAGACCCCGAAGGGGGACAGGGAGTCAATCAGCCCCAGCATTTT.